This TCR beta chain came from a study of long-term antiretroviral therapy in people with HIV. Study-wide findings and caveats: The range of CDR3 lengths in HIV repertoires proved narrower than that found in controls. From about 2004 to 2018, blood was obtained, possibly while participants received older ART regimens. Pre-ART expanded clones dominated the repertoire at every time point.

The authors ran the immunoSEQ assay, v3.0, at survey level. Some clones are missing from TCRdb's copy, which holds only in-frame ones; the method was immunoSEQ multiplex PCR. The table records about 30,000 clones, 94% of them present only once. This CDR3 contains 12 residues. CDR1 and CDR2 from the germline V gene are MNHNS and SASEGT. Turning to this clone: Antigen: not known. At one end the junction does not follow the germline gene, possibly because of a read error.

V and J are TRBV6-1 and TRBJ2-1, with a possible D match to TRBD2 (5 bases). The source is a woman between 45 and 65 years old with HIV. This specimen consisted of unsorted PBMCs, obtained approximately 5.1 years after starting antiretroviral therapy. This CDR3 reads CAEGTSYNEQFF. CDR3 nucleotides: TGCGCCGAGGGCACCTCCTACAATGAGCAGTTCTTC.